The clone carrying this T cell receptor beta chain appeared many times. Antigen specificity is unknown. This sample was included in a study of identical twins. TCRdb re-called the 5' RACE reads through MiXCR, storing one row per CDR3 protein. The data contain under 350,000 distinct CDR3 sequences, 9.5% of them seen just once; the ten biggest clones take up approximately 6.5%. The CDR3 runs 15 residues. The V gene end was trimmed by 4 bases and the J gene end by 5 bases; junction bases not matched to a gene: 9. Germline lookup yields CDR1 LGHNA and CDR2 YSLEER. Whole-study findings and limits: Within cord blood, abundant beta clonotypes carried fewer insertions, but memory repertoires showed no such trend.

The same sample was also used in a study of yellow fever vaccine responses in identical twins.

This TCR was sampled from a woman between 18 and 30 years old in good health. Sequencing used CD8+ T cells sorted from blood. The J gene is TRBJ2-5, the V gene TRBV4-3, with 8 bases identical to TRBD2. CDR3 sequence (DNA): TGCGCCAGCAGCCTCCAAGCGGGAGTAAGGGAGACCCAGTACTTC. Translating gives CASSLQAGVRETQYF.